This is a list of T cell receptor beta chains from one sample in a study of cytomegalovirus exposure and HLA in healthy donors. Libraries were prepared by immunoSEQ multiplex PCR; TCRdb keeps only in-frame clonotypes and omits some of them. The sample lists around 190,000 clones; about 9.4% were seen once. The sequenced sample consisted of PBMCs. These receptors came from a woman aged 25 to 39 in good health and CMV-seropositive. The CDR3 runs from the conserved cysteine through the conserved F or W. A D gene is named only where the DNA matches it firmly. Not all rows give a size; the values are once, few, many and, for expanded clones, a class.

d_call	clone_size	v_call	j_call	cdr3_nt	cdr3_aa
TRBD2	-	TRBV19	TRBJ2-1	TGTGCCAGTAGTACCCTAGCGGGAGCGCTCTACAATGAGCAGTTCTTC	CASSTLAGALYNEQFF
TRBD2	-	TRBV29-1	TRBJ2-1	TGCAGCGTTGGTGGGGGGGTAGGACTACCCGACAATGAGCAGTTCTTC	CSVGGGVGLPDNEQFF
TRBD2	-	TRBV7-9	TRBJ2-1	TGTGCCAGCAGCAACCCTAGCGGACTAGCGGGGGATGAGCAGTTCTTC	CASSNPSGLAGDEQFF
TRBD1	few	TRBV6-5	TRBJ2-7	TGTGCCAGCAGTCCGCGACAGGGACCCTACGAGCAGTACTTC	CASSPRQGPYEQYF
-	-	TRBV7-9	TRBJ2-7	TGTGCCAGCAGCCCTCGGACACGACTCTACGAGCAGTACTTC	CASSPRTRLYEQYF
-	few	TRBV15	TRBJ2-7	TGTGCCACCAGCAGAGAAACCGTACTCTCCTACGAGCAGTACTTC	CATSRETVLSYEQYF
TRBD2	few	TRBV5-1	TRBJ2-1	TGCGCCAGCAGCTTGTCGACTAGCGGGAGTATACTTAGCTCCTACAATGAGCAGTTCTTC	CASSLSTSGSILSSYNEQFF
TRBD2	-	TRBV7-9	TRBJ2-3	TGTGCCAGCGAGAGGACTAGCGGGAGCCCAGATACGCAGTATTTT	CASERTSGSPDTQYF
-	-	TRBV6-5	TRBJ2-6	TGTGCCAGCAGTTACGCCGGGACATCTGGGGCCAACGTCCTGACTTTC	CASSYAGTSGANVLTF
TRBD1	few	TRBV6-6	TRBJ1-2	TGTGCCAGCACCGAGAAGGACAGGGGTTATGGCTACACCTTC	CASTEKDRGYGYTF
TRBD1	few	TRBV6-1	TRBJ2-7	TGTGCCAGCAGTGAACCCCCGGACAGGGCGCAGTACTTC	CASSEPPDRAQYF